This T cell receptor (beta chain) is from a study of post-analysis software for immune sequencing data. Germline loops: CDR1 SGHRS, CDR2 YFSETQ. CDR3 size: 14 residues. On this clonotype itself: Its specificity is not known.

Whole-study results and caveats: Higher frequency in patients than in controls was seen for five TRBV segments, with TRBV5-6, TRBV5-1 and TRBV20-1 among them.

Prepared TCR beta cDNA libraries contained unique molecular identifiers. One entry per CDR3 protein, called by TCRdb with MiXCR from the PCR reads. The sample comprises about 820,000 distinct CDR3 sequences, about 53% of which are singletons, and roughly 4.4% rests with the top ten. The rearrangement joins TRBV5-1 to TRBJ2-1, with a possible D match to TRBD1 (6 bases). The assigned J gene may be wrong: the sequence end matches TRBJ2-7 better. The TCR comes from a girl under 18 with multiple sclerosis. Material for sequencing was blood. The DNA for the CDR3 is TGCGCCAGCAGCTTGGCCAGGGGAACGGGGGAGCAGTACTTC. Amino acid sequence: CASSLARGTGEQYF.